This T cell receptor beta chain was sequenced for a study of CD8 T cells in Susac syndrome. Study-wide points: The CD4+ T cell repertoires in Susac syndrome did not show any clonal expansion.

Random hexamers were used to reverse transcribe about 0.5 to 1 ug of RNA. In TCRdb, the immunoSEQ multiplex PCR reads were re-called with MiXCR into one record per CDR3 protein. The top ten clones hold over 0.12% of a sample with 67,000 or so distinct CDR3 sequences, 93% of them seen once. On this clonotype itself: The antigen is not known.

What was sequenced was CD4+ T cells from PBMCs. This TCR was sampled from a human donor with Susac syndrome.

CDR3 residues: CASSQPALGLAEAFF. The CDR3 region has the DNA TGTGCCAGCAGCCAACCCGCACTGGGATTGGCTGAAGCTTTCTTT. This chain connects TRBV3-1 to TRBJ1-1; D gene ambiguous. Trimming left V 2 bases short and J 6 bases short, with 16 bases between. Germline V gives CDR1 LGHDT, CDR2 YNNKEL (reference sequence). The CDR3 totals 15 residues.